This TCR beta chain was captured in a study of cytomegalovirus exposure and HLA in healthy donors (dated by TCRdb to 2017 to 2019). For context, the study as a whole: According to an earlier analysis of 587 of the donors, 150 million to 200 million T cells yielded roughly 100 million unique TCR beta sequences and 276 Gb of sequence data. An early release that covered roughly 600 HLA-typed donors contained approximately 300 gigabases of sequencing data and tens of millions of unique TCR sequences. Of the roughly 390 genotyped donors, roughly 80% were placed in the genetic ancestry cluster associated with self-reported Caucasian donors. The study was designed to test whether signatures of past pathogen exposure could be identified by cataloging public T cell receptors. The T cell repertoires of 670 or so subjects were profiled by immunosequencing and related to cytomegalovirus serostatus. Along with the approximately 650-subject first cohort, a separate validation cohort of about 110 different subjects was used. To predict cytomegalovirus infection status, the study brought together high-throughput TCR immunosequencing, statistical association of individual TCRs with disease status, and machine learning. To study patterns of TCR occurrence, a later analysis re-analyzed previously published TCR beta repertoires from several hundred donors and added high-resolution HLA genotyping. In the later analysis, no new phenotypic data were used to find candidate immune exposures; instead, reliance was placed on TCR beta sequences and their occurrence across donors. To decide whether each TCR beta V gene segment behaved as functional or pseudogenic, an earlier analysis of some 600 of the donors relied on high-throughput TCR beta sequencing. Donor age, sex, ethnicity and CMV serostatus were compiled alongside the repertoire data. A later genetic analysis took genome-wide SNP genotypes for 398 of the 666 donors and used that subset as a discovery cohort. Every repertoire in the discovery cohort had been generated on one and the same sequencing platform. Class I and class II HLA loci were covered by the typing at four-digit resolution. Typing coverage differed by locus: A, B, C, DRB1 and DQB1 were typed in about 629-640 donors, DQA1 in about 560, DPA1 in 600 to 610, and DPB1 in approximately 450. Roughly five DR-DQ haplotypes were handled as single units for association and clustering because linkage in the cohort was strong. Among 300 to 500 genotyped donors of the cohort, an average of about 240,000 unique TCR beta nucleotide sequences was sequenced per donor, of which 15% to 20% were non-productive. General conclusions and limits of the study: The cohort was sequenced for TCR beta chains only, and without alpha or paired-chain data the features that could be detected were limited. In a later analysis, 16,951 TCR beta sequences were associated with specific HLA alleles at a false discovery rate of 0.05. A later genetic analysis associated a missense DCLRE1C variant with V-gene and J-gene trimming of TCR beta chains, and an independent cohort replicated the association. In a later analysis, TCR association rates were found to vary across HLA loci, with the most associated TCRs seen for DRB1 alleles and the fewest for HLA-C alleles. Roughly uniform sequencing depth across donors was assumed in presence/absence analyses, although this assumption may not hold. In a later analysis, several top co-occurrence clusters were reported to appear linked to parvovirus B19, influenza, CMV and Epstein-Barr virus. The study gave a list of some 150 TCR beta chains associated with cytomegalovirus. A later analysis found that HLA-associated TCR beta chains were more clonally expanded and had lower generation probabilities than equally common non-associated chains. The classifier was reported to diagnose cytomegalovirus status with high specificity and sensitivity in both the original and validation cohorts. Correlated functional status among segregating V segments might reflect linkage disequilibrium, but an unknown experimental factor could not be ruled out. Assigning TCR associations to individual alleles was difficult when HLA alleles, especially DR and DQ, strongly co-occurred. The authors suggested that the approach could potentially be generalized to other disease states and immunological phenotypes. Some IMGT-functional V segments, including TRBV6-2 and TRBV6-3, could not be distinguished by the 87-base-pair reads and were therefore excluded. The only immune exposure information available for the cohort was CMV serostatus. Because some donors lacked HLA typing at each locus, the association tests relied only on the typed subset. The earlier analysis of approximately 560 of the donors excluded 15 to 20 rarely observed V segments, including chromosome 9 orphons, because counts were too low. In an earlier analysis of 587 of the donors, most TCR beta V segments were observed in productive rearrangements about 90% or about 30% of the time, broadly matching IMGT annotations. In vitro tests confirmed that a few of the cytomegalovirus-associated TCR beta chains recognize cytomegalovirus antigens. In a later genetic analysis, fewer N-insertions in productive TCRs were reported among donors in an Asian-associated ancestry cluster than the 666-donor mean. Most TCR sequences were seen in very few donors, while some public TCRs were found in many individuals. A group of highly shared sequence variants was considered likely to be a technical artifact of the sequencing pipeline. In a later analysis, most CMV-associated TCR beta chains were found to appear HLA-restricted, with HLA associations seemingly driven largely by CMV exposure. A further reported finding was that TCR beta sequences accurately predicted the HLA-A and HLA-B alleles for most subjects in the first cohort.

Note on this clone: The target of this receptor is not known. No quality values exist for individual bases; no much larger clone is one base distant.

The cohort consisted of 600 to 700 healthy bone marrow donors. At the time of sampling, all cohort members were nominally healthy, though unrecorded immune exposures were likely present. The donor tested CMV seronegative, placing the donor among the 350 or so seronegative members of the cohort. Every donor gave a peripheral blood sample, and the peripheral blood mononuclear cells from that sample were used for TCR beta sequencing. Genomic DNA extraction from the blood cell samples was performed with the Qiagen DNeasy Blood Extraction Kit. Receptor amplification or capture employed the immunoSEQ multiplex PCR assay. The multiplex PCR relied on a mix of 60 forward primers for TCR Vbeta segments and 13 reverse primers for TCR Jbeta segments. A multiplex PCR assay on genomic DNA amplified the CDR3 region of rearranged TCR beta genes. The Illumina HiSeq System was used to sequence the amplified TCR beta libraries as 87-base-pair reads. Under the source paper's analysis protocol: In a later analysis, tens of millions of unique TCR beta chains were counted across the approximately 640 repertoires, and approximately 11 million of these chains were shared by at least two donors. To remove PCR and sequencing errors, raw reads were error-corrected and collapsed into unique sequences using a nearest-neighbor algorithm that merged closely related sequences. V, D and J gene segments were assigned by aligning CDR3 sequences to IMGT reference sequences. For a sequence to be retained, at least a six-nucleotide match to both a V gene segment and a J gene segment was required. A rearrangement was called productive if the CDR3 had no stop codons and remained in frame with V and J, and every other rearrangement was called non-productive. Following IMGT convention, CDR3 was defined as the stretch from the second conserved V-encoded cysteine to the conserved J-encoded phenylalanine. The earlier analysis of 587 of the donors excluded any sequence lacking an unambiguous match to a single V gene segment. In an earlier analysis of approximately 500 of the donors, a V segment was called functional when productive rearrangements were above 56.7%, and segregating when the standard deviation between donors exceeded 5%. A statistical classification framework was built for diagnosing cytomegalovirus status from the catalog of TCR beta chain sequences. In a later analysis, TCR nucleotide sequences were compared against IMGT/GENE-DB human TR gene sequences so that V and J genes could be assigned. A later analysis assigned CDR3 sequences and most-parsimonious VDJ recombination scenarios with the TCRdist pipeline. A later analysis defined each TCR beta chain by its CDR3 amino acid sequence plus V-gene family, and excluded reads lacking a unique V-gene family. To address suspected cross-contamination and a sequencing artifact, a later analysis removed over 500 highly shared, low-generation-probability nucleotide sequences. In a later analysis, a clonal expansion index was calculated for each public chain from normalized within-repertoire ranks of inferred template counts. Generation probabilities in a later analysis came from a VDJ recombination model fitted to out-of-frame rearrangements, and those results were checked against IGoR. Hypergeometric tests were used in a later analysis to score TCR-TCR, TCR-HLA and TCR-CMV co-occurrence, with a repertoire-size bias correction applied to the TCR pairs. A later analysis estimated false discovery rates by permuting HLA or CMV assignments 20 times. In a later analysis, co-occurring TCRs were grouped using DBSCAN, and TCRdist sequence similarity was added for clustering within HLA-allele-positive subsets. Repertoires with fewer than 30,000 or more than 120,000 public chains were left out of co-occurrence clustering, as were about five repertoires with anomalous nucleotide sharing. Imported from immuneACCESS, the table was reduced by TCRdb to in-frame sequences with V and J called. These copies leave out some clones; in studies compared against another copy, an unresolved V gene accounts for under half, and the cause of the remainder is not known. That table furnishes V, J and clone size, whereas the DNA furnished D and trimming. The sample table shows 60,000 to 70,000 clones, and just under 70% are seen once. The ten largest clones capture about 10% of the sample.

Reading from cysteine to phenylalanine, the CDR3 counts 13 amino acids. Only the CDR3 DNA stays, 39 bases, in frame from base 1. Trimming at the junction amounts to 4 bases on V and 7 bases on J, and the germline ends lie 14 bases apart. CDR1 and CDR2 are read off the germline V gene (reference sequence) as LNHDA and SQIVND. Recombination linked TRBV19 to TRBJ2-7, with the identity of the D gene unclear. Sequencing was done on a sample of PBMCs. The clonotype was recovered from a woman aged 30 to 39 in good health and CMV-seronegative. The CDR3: CASSRRAVEEQYF. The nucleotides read TGTGCCAGTAGTAGACGTGCAGTGGAGGAGCAGTACTTC. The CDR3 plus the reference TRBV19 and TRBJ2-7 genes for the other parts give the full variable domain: DGGITQSPKYLFRKEGQNVTLSCEQNLNHDAMYWYRQDPGQGLRLIYYSQIVNDFQKGDIAEGYSVSREKKESFPLTVTSAQKNPTAFYLCASSRRAVEEQYFGPGTRLTVT.